The 10 T cell receptor beta chains in this list originate from one sample, sequenced in a study of cytomegalovirus exposure and HLA in healthy donors. The study ran its PCR with 60 Vbeta and 13 Jbeta primers. Only in-frame clones appear in the TCRdb table, and some are missing; sequencing was by immunoSEQ multiplex PCR. In the table there are under 250,000 clones, approximately 82% of which are singletons. Sequenced: PBMCs. These receptors originate from a man younger than 35 in good health and CMV-seronegative.

The chain has TRBV7-9 and TRBJ1-1, with TRBD1 identical over 8 bases. This CDR3 has 14 amino acids. V dropped 6 bases and J dropped 5; count of bases not matched to a gene: 8. Looked up from germline, CDR1 is SEHNR and CDR2 is FQNEAQ (reference sequence). The CDR3 DNA reads as TGTGCCAGCAGGGCTTCACAGGGGGGTACTGAAGCTTTCTTT. Amino acids: CASRASQGGTEAFF.

Details on this clone: The junction departs from the called germline gene at one end, perhaps through a read error. The V call is TRBV30, the J call TRBJ2-5; D remains unclear. Germline CDR1 reads GTSNPN; CDR2 reads SVGIG (reference sequence). The CDR3 totals 10 residues. As DNA, the CDR3 is TGTGCCTGGAGTGAAGAGGCCCAGTACTTC. Translation: CAWSEEAQYF.

The rearrangement joins TRBV28 to TRBJ2-1; the match to TRBD1 covers 8 bases. V lost 3 bases to trimming and J lost 0 bases; unmatched junction nucleotides: 19. The CDR3 has 21 residues. Germline CDR1 is MDHEN and CDR2 is SYDVKM. This CDR3 reads CASSFFWAGKRDRSSYNEQFF. The CDR3 coding sequence is TGTGCCAGCAGTTTTTTCTGGGCAGGGAAAAGGGACAGGAGCTCCTACAATGAGCAGTTCTTC. The full variable domain, rest sourced from reference TRBV28 and TRBJ2-1, is DVKVTQSSRYLVKRTGEKVFLECVQDMDHENMFWYRQDPGLGLRLIYFSYDVKMKEKGDIPEGYSVSREKKERFSLILESASTNQTSMYLCASSFFWAGKRDRSSYNEQFFGPGTRLTVL.

J is TRBJ2-5 and V is TRBV5-1, with 9 positions matching TRBD2. The junction had 16 bases not matched to a gene; V was cut back by 2 bases and J by 11 bases. The germline V gene encodes CDR1 SGHRS and CDR2 YFSETQ. This CDR3 has 16 residues. CDR3 amino acids: CASSFGLVAGEGEQYF. The CDR3 DNA reads TGCGCCAGCAGCTTTGGGTTAGTAGCGGGAGAGGGGGAGCAGTACTTC.

V gene TRBV28 combines with J gene TRBJ2-4, with 10 bases matching TRBD1. This CDR3 has 15 amino acids. Germline assignment: CDR1 MDHEN and CDR2 SYDVKM. V lost 6 bases to trimming and J lost 6 bases; unmatched junction nucleotides: 8. CDR3 sequence: CASSRQGAPGNIQYF. The CDR3 nucleotides are TGTGCCAGCAGCCGACAGGGGGCGCCCGGAAACATTCAGTACTTC.

The rearrangement joins TRBV19 to TRBJ2-7, with a weak D call TRBD2 (5 bases). Germline values: CDR1 LNHDA, CDR2 SQIVND (reference sequence). Between the trimmed V and J ends, which lost 5 bases and 6 bases, there was a span of 14 bases. This CDR3 is built from 13 residues. The CDR3: CASSGGISLEQYF. The CDR3 bases are TGTGCCAGTAGTGGAGGAATCTCCCTCGAGCAGTACTTC.

The chain employs TRBV27 and TRBJ1-6; D ambiguous. In germline, CDR1 is MNHEY, CDR2 SMNVEV (reference sequence). V lost 5 bases to trimming and J lost 10 bases, with 27 bases between them. CDR3 size: 18 residues. The CDR3 nucleotides read TGTGCCAGCAGTCCCCTCGGAGCGCCGGGAATGTTTGGCTCACCCCTCCACTTT. This encodes CASSPLGAPGMFGSPLHF.

This chain connects TRBV2 to TRBJ1-5, with unresolved D. CDR1 is SNHLY, CDR2 FYNNEI, per germline. The length of the CDR3 is 15 residues. Trimming pared 3 bases from V and 6 bases from J, leaving 15 bases between. The CDR3 nucleotides are TGTGCCAGCAGTGATCGTTCTGGGCCGGCTCAGCCCCAGCATTTT. This translates into CASSDRSGPAQPQHF.

The rearrangement links TRBV7-3 to TRBJ2-7; TRBD1 aligns across 8 bases. V shed 3 bases, J shed 6 bases, and the junction held 4 bases outside the gene matches. The CDR3 has 13 amino acids. CDR1 is SGHTA, CDR2 FQGTGA, per germline. The CDR3 protein is CASSLRQGREQYF. Written as DNA, the CDR3 is TGTGCCAGCAGCTTGCGACAGGGGCGCGAGCAGTACTTC. The full variable domain, in which reference TRBV7-3 and TRBJ2-7 provide the parts outside the CDR3, is GAGVSQTPSNKVTEKGKYVELRCDPISGHTALYWYRQSLGQGPEFLIYFQGTGAADDSGLPNDRFFAVRPEGSVSTLKIQRTERGDSAVYLCASSLRQGREQYFGPGTRLTVT.

The rearrangement links TRBV19 to TRBJ1-2; 9 bases map to TRBD1. Germline V gene sequence: CDR1 LNHDA, CDR2 SQIVND (reference sequence). CDR3 length equals 12 residues. V lost 11 bases, J lost 4 bases, and 5 bases stayed unmatched. CDR3 nucleotide sequence: TGTGCCGTACAGGGGGCGGCCTATGGCTACACCTTC. Its translation: CAVQGAAYGYTF.